This record concerns one T cell receptor (beta chain) sequence. Its specific antigen is unknown. Base qualities are not at hand, and no much larger clone is one base apart. Whole blood was collected in K2EDTA tubes by collaborating institutions according to the institutions' own protocols. For TCRbeta analysis, collaborators shipped samples as frozen whole blood, isolated PBMCs, or DNA extracted from either of those sample types. The CDR3, cysteine through phenylalanine, is 16 amino acids long. The entry retains the CDR3 DNA only, 48 bases that are in frame from base 1. V loses 2 bases of germline sequence and J loses 1 base, and the interval between the two ends is 11 bases. Looking up the germline V gene yields CDR1 MNHEY and CDR2 SVGEGT. The sample belongs to a study of blood T cell repertoires in COVID-19 (dated by TCRdb to 2019 to 2021). Looking at the study overall: The collaborator samples originated in the United States, Italy and Spain and spanned the acute and convalescent phases of COVID-19. A freely available public database, intended as a resource for researchers studying the immune response to SARS-CoV-2, is where the repertoires were released. The dataset comprised deeply sampled blood TCRbeta repertoires from subjects exposed to, actively infected with, or recovered from COVID-19. A de-identified subject ID, COVID-19 status, age in years and sex were almost always included in the sample metadata. Where available, HLA class I and class II types were taken from metadata supplied by the sample provider and were not determined by assay-based typing. The material from the prospective study consisted of cDNA or gDNA derived from T cells, B-cell-depleted T cells, or PBMCs. The samples were drawn from the first 160 participants of the ongoing ImmuneRACE study and from under 1,500 subjects provided by 6 global collaborators. Summary of the overall study and its limitations: How much clinical and demographic metadata was included differed by source and by participant, and the metadata was provided uncurated.

TCRbeta CDR3 regions were amplified from genomic DNA by means of the immunoSEQ Assay, a bias-controlled multiplex PCR. As for how the authors treated the data: The number of nucleated cells in each sample was estimated from the amplification of reference gene primers within the assay. To quantify the absolute abundance of each unique TCRbeta CDR3 rearrangement, sequence reads were collapsed and filtered. Productive Simpson clonality was computed per sample as the square root of Simpson's diversity index over productive rearrangements. As stored in TCRdb, this immuneACCESS dataset retains in-frame rearrangements with V and J assigned. A fraction of the clones does not appear; measured against another copy, unresolved V genes explain less than half of the discrepancy, and the remainder lacks a known reason. V and J calls and clone size are given by that table; D and trimming were obtained from the DNA. The sample contains several thousand clones, around 88% of them found a single time. Of the sample, more than 6.5% is held by the ten largest clones.

Input material: peripheral blood. The chain is made from TRBV6-2 or TRBV6-3 and TRBJ2-2; TRBD2 is a weak D gene call, 6 bases matching. The receptor's source is a woman aged 50 to 60 with active or convalescent COVID-19. The nucleotide sequence is given as TGTGCCAGCAGTTACGGGCGGGAAAGGAACACCGGGGAGCTGTTTTTT. It specifies CASSYGRERNTGELFF.